The next 5 T cell receptor beta chains were all read from a single sample in a study of T-cell reconstitution after alpha-beta-depleted transplantation in children. Unique molecular identifiers featured in how the TCRbeta library was prepared. MiXCR, run by TCRdb on the PCR reads, gives a single entry per CDR3 protein. The sample carries approximately 490,000 distinct CDR3 sequences, around an eighth recorded once. The source was PBMCs from the stem cell graft donor, collected from the stem cell graft. The receptors were sampled from a human donor who donated a stem cell graft to a child with combined immunodeficiency.

V is TRBV4-1 and J is TRBJ1-1, with D unclear. Between the trimmed V and J ends, which lost 2 bases and 7 bases, there was a span of 17 bases. The length of the CDR3 is 15 residues. In germline, CDR1 is MGHRA, CDR2 YSYEKL. The CDR3 here is CASSQIGRLNLEAFF. The CDR3, as DNA: TGCGCCAGCAGCCAAATTGGCAGACTAAACCTTGAAGCTTTCTTT.

This clonotype was seen a few times. In DNA form, the CDR3 reads TGTGCCAGCGGCCCCAGAGGCTCGATTTCACCCCTCCACTTT. It is translated as CASGPRGSISPLHF. The V gene is TRBV27, the J gene TRBJ1-6, with D unresolved. V was cut by 8 bases and J by 9 bases, with 17 bases left in between. CDR1 is MNHEY, CDR2 SMNVEV, per germline (reference sequence). The CDR3 has 14 residues.

This clonotype was detected many times. The rearrangement uses TRBV7-8 and TRBJ2-3; no clear D. CDR1 SGHVS and CDR2 FQNEAQ come from the germline V gene. V lost 11 bases, J lost 3 bases, and 15 bases lay in between. This CDR3 is built from 13 residues. The CDR3 DNA reads as TGTGCCGCGACGTCCCCAGGAACAGATACGCAGTATTTT. Translation gives CAATSPGTDTQYF.

The DNA of the CDR3 is TGTGCCAGCAGCGTAGAGGGTCAGGGCGGAGAGACCCAGTACTTC. Its translation: CASSVEGQGGETQYF. The chain carries TRBV9 and TRBJ2-5; D might be TRBD1 (5 bases). Germline lookup yields CDR1 SGDLS and CDR2 YYNGEE. This CDR3 contains 15 residues. Between the trimmed V and J ends, which lost 0 bases and 4 bases, there was a span of 13 bases. Variable domain in full (rest from reference TRBV9 and TRBJ2-5): DSGVTQTPKHLITATGQRVTLRCSPRSGDLSVYWYQQSLDQGLQFLIQYYNGEERAKGNILERFSAQQFPDLHSELNLSSLELGDSALYFCASSVEGQGGETQYFGPGTRLLVL.

This clonotype was observed a handful of times. The chain has TRBV7-3 and TRBJ2-2; D is ambiguous. V was cut by 3 bases and J by 0 bases, with 11 bases left in between. Germline V gene sequence: CDR1 SGHTA, CDR2 FQGTGA. The CDR3 runs 16 residues. The CDR3 DNA reads as TGTGCCAGCAGCTTTAACCGGGTTGCGAACACCGGGGAGCTGTTTTTT. It yields the protein CASSFNRVANTGELFF. Using reference TRBV7-3 and TRBJ2-2 for the parts outside the CDR3, the full variable domain is GAGVSQTPSNKVTEKGKYVELRCDPISGHTALYWYRQSLGQGPEFLIYFQGTGAADDSGLPNDRFFAVRPEGSVSTLKIQRTERGDSAVYLCASSFNRVANTGELFFGEGSRLTVL.